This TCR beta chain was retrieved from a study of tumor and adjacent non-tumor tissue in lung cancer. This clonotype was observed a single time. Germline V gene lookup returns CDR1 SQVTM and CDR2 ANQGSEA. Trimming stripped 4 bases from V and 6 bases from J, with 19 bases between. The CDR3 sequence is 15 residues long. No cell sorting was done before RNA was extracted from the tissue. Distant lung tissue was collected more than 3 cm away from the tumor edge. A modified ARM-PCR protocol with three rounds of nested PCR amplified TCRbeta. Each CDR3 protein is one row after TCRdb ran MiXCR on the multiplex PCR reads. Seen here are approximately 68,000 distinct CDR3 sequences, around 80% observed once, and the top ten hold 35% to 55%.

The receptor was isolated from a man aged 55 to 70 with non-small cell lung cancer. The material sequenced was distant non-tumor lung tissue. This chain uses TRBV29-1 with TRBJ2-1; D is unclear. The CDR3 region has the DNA TGCAGCGTTGGGGGTGGGCGTATCACCTGCAATGAGCAGTTCTTC. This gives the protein CSVGGGRITCNEQFF.